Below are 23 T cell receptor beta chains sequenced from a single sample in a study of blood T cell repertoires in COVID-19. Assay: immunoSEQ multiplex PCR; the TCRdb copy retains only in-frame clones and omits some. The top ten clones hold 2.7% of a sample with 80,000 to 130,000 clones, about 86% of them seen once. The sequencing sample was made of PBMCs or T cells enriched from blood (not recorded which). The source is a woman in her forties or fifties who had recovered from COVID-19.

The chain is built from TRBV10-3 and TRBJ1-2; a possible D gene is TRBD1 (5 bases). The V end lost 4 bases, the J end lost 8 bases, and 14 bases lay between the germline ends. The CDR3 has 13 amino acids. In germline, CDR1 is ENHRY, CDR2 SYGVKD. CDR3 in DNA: TGTGCCATCAGTGCCCTCCAGGGTGGCGGCTACACCTTC. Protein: CAISALQGGGYTF.

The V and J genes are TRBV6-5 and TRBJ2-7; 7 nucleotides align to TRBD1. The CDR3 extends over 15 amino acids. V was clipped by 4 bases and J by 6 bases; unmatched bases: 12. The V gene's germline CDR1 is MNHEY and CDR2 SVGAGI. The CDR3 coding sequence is TGTGCCAGCAGTTCTCGGACAGGATCGGTGGGCGAGCAGTACTTC. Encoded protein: CASSSRTGSVGEQYF.

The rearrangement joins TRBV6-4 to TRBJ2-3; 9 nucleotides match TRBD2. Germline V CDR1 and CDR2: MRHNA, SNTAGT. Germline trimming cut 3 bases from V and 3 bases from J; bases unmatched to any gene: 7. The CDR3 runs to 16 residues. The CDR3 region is CASSDFSGRKTDTQYF. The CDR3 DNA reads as TGTGCCAGCAGTGATTTTAGCGGGAGAAAAACAGATACGCAGTATTTT.

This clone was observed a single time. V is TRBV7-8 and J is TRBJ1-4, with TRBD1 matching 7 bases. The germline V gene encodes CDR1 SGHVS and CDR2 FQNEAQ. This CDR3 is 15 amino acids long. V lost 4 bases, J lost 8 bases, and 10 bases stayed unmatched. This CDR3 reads CASSSRPGQKEKLFF. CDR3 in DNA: TGTGCCAGCAGCTCAAGACCGGGACAGAAGGAAAAACTGTTTTTT.

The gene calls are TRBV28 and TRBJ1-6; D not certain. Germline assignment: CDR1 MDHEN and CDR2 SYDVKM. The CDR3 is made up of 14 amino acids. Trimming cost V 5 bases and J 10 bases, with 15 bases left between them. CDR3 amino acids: CASSAGSNYSPLHF. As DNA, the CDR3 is TGTGCCAGCAGTGCGGGGTCTAATTACTCACCCCTCCACTTT.

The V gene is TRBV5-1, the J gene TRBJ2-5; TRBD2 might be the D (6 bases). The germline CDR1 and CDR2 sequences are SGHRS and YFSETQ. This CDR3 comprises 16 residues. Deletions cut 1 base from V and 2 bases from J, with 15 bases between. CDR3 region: CASSLTGGRGQETQYF. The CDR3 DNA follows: TGCGCCAGCAGCTTGACCGGCGGGCGGGGACAAGAGACCCAGTACTTC. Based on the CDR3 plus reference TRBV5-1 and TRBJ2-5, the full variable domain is KAGVTQTPRYLIKTRGQQVTLSCSPISGHRSVSWYQQTPGQGLQFLFEYFSETQRNKGNFPGRFSGRQFSNSRSEMNVSTLELGDSALYLCASSLTGGRGQETQYFGPGTRLLVL.

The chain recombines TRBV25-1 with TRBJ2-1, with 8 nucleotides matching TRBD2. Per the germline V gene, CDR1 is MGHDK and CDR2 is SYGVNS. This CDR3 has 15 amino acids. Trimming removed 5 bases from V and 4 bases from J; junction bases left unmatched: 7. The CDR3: CASSHREGRYNEQFF. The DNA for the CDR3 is TGTGCCAGCAGTCACCGGGAGGGCCGTTACAATGAGCAGTTCTTC.

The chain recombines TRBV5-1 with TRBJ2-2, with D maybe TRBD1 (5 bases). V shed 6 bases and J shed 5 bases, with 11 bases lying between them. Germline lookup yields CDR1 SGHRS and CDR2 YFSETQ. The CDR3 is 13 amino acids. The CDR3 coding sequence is TGCGCCAGCAATAATCAGGGTACCGGGGAGCTGTTTTTT. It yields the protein CASNNQGTGELFF.

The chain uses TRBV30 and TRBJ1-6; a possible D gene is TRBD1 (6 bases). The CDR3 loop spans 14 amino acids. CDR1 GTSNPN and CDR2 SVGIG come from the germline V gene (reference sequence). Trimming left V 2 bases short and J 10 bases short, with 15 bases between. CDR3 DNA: TGTGCCTGGAGTCTGGTGGCAGGGGAGTCACCCCTCCACTTT. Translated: CAWSLVAGESPLHF.

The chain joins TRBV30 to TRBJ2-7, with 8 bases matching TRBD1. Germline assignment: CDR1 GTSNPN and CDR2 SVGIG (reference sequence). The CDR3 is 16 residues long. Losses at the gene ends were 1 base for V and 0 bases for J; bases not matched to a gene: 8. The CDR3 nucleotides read TGTGCCTGGAGTGGCGAGGGGACAGGAAGCTCCTACGAGCAGTACTTC. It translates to CAWSGEGTGSSYEQYF.

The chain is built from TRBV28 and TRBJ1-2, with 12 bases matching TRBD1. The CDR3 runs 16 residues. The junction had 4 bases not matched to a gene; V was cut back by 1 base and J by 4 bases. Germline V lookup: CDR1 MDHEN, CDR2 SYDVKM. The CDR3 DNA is TGTGCCAGCAGTTTATTAGGGACAGGGGGCTCCTATGGCTACACCTTC. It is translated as CASSLLGTGGSYGYTF.

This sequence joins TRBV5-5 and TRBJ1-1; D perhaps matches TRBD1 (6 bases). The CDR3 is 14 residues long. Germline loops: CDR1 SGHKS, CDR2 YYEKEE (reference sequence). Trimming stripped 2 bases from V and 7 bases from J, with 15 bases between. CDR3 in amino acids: CASSLQGELGEAFF. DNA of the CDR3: TGTGCCAGCAGCTTACAGGGTGAGTTAGGTGAAGCTTTCTTT.

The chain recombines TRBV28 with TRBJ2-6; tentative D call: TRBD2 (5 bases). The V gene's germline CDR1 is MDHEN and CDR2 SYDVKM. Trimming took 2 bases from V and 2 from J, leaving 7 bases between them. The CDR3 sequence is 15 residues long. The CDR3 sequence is CASSLMRAGANVLTF. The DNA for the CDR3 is TGTGCCAGCAGTTTAATGAGGGCTGGGGCCAACGTCCTGACTTTC. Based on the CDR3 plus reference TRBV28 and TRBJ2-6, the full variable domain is DVKVTQSSRYLVKRTGEKVFLECVQDMDHENMFWYRQDPGLGLRLIYFSYDVKMKEKGDIPEGYSVSREKKERFSLILESASTNQTSMYLCASSLMRAGANVLTFGAGSRLTVL.

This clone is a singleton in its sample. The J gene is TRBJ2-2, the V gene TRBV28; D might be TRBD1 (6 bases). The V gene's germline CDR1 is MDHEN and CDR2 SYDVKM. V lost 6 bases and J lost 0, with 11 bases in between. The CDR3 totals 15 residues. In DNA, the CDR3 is TGTGCCAGCAGCTCAGGACAGACGAACACCGGGGAGCTGTTTTTT. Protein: CASSSGQTNTGELFF.

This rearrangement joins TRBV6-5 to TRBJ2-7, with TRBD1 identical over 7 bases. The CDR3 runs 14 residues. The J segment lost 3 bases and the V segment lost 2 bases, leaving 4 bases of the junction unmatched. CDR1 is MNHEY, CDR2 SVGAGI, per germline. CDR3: CASSYPGQFYEQYF. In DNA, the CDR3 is TGTGCCAGCAGTTACCCGGGACAGTTCTACGAGCAGTACTTC.

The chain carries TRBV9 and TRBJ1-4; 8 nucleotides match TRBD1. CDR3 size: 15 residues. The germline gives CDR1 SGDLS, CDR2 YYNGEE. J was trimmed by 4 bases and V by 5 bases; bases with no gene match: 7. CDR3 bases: TGTGCCAGCAGTTCCAGGGGGCGGAATAATGAAAAACTGTTTTTT. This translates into CASSSRGRNNEKLFF.

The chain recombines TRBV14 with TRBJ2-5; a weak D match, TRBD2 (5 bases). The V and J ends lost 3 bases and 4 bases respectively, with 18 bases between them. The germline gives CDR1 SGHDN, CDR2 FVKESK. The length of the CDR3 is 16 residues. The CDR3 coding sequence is TGTGCCAGCAGCCAGCCTCATTCTAGCTTACGAGAGACCCAGTACTTC. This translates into CASSQPHSSLRETQYF.

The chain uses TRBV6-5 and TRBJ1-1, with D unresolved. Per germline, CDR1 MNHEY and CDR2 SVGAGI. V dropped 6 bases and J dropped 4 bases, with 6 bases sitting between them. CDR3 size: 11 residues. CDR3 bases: TGTGCCAGCAGAGCTTCCACTGAAGCTTTCTTT. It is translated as CASRASTEAFF.

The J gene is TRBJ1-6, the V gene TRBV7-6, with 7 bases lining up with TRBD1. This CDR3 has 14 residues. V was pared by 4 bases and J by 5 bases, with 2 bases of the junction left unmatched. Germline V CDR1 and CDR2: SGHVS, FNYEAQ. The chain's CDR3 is CASSSDRDNSPLHF. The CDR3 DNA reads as TGTGCCAGCAGCTCAGACAGGGATAATTCACCCCTCCACTTT.

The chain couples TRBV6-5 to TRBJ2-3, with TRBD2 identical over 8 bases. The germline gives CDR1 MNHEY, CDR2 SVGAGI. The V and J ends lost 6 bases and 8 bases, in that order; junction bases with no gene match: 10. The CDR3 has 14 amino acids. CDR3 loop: CASRPGTSLITQYF. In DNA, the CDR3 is TGTGCCAGCAGACCCGGGACTAGTTTGATTACGCAGTATTTT.

In nucleotides, the CDR3 is TGTGCCAGCACCACCGGGACAGGGGACGAGCAGTACTTC. This sequence encodes CASTTGTGDEQYF. V is TRBV27 and J is TRBJ2-7; TRBD1 agrees at 10 bases. Trimming at V came to 7 bases and at J to 5 bases, leaving 5 bases not matched to a gene. CDR1 is MNHEY and CDR2 is SMNVEV in the germline V gene (reference sequence). CDR3 length: 13 amino acids.

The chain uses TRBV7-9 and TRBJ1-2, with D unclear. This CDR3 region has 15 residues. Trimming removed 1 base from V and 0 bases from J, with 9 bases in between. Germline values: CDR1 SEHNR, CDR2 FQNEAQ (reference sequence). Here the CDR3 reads CASSLDTTANYGYTF. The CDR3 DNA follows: TGTGCCAGCAGCTTAGACACGACTGCTAACTATGGCTACACCTTC.

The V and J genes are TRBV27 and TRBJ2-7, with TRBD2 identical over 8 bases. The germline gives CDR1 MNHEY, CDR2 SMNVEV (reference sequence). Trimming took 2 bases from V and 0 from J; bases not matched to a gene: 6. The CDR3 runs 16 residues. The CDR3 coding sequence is TGTGCCAGCAGTTTAAGAGCGGGGGCGAGCTCCTACGAGCAGTACTTC. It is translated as CASSLRAGASSYEQYF.